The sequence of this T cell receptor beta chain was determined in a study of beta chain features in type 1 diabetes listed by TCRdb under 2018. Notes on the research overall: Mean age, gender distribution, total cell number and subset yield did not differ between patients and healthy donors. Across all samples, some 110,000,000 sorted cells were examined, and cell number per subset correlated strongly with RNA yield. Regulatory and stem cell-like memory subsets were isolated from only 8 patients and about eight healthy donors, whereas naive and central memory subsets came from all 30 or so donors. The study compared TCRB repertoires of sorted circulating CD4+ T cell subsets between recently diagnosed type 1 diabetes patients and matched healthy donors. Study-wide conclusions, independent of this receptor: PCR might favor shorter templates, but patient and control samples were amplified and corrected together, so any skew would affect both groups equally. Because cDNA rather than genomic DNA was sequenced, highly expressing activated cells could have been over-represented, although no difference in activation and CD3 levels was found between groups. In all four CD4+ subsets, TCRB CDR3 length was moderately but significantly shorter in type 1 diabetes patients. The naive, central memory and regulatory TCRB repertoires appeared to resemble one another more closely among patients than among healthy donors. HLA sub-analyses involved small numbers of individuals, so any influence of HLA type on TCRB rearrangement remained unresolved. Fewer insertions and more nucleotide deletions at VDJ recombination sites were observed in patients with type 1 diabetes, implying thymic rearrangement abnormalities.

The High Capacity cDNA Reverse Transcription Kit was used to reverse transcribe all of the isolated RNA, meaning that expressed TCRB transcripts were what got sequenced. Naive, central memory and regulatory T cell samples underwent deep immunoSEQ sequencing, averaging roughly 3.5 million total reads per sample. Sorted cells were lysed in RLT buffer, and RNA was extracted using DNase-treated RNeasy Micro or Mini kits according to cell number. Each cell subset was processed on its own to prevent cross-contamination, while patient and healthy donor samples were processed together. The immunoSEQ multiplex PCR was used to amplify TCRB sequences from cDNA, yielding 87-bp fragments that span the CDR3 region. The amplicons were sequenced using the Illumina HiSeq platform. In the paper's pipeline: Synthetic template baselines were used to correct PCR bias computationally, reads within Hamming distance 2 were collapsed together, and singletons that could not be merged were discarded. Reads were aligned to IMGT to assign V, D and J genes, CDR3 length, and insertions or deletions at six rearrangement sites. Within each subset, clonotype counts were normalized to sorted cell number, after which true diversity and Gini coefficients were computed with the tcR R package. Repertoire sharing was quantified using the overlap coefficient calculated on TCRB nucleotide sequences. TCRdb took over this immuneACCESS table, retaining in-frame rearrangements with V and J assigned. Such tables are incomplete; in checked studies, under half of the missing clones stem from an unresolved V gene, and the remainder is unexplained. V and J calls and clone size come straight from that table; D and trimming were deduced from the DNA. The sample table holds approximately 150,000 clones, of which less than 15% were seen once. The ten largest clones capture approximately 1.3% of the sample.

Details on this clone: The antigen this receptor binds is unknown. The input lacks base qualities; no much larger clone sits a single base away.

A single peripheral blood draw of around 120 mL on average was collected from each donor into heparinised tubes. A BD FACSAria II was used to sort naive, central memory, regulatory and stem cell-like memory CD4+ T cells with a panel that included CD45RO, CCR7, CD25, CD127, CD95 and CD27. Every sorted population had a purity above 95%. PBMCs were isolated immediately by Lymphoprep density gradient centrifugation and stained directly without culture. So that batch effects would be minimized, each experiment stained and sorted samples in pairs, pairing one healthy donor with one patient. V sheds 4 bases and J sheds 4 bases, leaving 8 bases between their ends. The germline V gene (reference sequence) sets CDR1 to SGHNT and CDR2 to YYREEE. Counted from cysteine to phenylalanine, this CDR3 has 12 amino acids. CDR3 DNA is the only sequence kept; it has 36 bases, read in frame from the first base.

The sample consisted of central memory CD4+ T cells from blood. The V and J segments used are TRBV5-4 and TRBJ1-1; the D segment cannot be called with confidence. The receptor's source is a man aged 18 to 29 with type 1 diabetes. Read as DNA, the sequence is TGTGCCAGCAGCCAGGTGGGCACTGAAGCTTTCTTT. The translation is CASSQVGTEAFF.